This T cell receptor (beta chain) stems from a study of blood T cell repertoires in COVID-19. Germline values: CDR1 SGHAT, CDR2 FQNNGV. Trimming stripped 3 bases from V and 2 bases from J, with 14 bases between. This CDR3 is 16 amino acids long. The table came from immunoSEQ multiplex PCR; TCRdb's copy has only in-frame clones and leaves some out. The data show about 140,000 clones, about three quarters seen once. The clonotype comes from an elderly man with acute or convalescent COVID-19. The chain is built from TRBV11-2 and TRBJ1-5; possibly TRBD1 for D (5 bases). The source material was peripheral blood. In DNA form, the CDR3 reads TGTGCCAGCAGCTTCGGAGGGGCGCTGGGCAATCAGCCCCAGCATTTT. It translates to CASSFGGALGNQPQHF.